Below, one T cell receptor beta chain is given with its context. The antigen remains undetermined. This sample is part of a study of T-cell memory formation after mild COVID-19. Across the study: There were largely donor-specific TCR clusters. Study-wide results and limits: Several responding clones turned up in pre-infection memory, indicating that cross-reactive memory may have taken part. Among CD4+ contracting clones, most were CM and EM, and CD8+ ones EMRA.

It was 5'RACE with constant-segment primers that produced the TCR alpha and TCR beta cDNA libraries, which carried sample barcodes and UMIs. TCRdb independently ran MiXCR on the 5' RACE reads; one entry per CDR3 protein. The sample has about 610,000 distinct CDR3 sequences, 17% seen once. Trimming removed 7 bases from V and 3 bases from J; junction bases left unmatched: 7. Germline V gives CDR1 SEHNR, CDR2 FQNEAQ (reference sequence). This CDR3 has 14 residues. This clonotype originated in an adult woman who had mild COVID-19 (a few samples of this study predate the infection). Cell type and time point are not known. Specimen: PBMCs or a T cell subset sorted from them (not recorded which). V is TRBV7-9 and J is TRBJ1-2; the match to TRBD1 covers 8 bases. As DNA, the CDR3 is TGTGCCAGCACCCAGACAGGGGTCGACTATGGCTACACCTTC. It is translated as CASTQTGVDYGYTF.